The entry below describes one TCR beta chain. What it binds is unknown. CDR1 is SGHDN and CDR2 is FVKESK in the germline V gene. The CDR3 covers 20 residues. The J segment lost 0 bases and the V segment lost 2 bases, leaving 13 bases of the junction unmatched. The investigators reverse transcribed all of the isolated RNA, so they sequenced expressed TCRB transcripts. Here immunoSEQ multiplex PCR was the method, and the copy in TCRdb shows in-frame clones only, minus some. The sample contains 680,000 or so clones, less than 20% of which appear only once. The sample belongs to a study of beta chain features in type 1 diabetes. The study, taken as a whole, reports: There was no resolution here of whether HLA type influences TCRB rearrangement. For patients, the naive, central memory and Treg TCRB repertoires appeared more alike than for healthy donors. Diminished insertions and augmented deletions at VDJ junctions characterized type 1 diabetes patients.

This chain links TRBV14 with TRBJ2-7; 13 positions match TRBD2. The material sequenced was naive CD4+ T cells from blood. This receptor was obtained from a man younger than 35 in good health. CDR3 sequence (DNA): TGTGCCAGCAGCCAACTCGGTGGACTAGCGGGAGATAGGAGCTCCTACGAGCAGTACTTC. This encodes CASSQLGGLAGDRSSYEQYF.